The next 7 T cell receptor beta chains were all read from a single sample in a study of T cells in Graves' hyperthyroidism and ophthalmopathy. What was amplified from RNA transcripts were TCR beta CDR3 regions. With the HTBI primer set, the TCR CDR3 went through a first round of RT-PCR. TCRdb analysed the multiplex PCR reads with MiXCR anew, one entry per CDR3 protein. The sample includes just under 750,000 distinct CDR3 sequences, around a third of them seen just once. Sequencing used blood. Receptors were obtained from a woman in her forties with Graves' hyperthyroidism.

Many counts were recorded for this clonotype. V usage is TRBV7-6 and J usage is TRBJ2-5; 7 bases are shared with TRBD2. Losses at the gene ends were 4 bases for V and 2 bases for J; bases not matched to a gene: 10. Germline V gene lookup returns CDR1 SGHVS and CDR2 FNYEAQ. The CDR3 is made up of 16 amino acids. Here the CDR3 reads CASSSSGTISQETQYF. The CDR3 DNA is TGTGCCAGCAGCTCCTCCGGGACTATCTCACAAGAGACCCAGTACTTC.

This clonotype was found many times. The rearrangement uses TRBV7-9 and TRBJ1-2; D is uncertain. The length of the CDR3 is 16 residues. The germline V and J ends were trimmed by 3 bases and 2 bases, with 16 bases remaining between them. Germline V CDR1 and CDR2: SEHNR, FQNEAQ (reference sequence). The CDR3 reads CASSLPAHSSNYGYTF. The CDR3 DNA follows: TGTGCCAGCAGCTTGCCAGCGCACTCCTCAAACTATGGCTACACCTTC. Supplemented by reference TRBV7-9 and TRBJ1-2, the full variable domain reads DTGVSQNPRHKITKRGQNVTFRCDPISEHNRLYWYRQTLGQGPEFLTYFQNEAQLEKSRLLSDRFSAERPKGSFSTLEIQRTEQGDSAMYLCASSLPAHSSNYGYTFGSGTRLTVV.

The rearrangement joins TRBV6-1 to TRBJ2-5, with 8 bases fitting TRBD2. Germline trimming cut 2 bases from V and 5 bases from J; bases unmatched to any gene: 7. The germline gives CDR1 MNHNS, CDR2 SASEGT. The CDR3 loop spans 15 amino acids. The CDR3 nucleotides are TGTGCCAGCAGTGAATTTGGCGGGGGGCGGGAGACCCAGTACTTC. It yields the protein CASSEFGGGRETQYF.

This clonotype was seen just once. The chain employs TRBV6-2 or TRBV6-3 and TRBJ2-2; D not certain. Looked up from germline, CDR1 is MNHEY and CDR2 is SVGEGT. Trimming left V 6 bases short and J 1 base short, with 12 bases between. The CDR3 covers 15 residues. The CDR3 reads CASSSQVGNTGELFF. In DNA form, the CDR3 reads TGTGCCAGCAGCTCCCAGGTCGGGAACACCGGGGAGCTGTTTTTT.

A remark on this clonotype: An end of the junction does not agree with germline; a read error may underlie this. The CDR3 coding sequence is TGTGACAGCAGCCACAAGGGGGTAACCAAAGAGACCCAGTACTTC. Protein product: CDSSHKGVTKETQYF. This chain joins TRBV6-2 or TRBV6-3 and TRBJ2-5, with D maybe TRBD1 (6 bases). Germline loops: CDR1 MNHEY, CDR2 SVGEGT. This CDR3 contains 15 residues.

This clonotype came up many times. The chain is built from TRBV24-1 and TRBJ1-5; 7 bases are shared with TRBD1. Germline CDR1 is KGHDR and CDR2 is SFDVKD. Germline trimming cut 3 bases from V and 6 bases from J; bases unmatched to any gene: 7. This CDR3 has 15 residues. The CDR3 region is CATSDDRQGFQPQHF. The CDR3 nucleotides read TGTGCCACCAGTGATGACAGACAGGGTTTTCAGCCCCAGCATTTT.

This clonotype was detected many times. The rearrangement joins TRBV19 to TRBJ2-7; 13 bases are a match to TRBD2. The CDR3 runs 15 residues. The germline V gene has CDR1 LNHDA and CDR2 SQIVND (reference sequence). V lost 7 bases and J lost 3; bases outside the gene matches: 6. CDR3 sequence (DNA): TGTGCCAGTACCCGGACTAGCGGGGGTGTCTACGAGCAGTACTTC. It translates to CASTRTSGGVYEQYF.